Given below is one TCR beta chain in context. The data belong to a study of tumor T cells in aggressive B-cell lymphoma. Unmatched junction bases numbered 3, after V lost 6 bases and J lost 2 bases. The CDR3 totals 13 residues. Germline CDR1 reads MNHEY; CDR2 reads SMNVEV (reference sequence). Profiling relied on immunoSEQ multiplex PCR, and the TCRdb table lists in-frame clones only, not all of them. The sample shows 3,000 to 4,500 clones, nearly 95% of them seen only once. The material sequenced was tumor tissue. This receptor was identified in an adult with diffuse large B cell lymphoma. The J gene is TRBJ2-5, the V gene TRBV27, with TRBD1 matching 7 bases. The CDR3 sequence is CASRRTGQETQYF. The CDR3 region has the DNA TGTGCCAGCAGGCGGACAGGACAAGAGACCCAGTACTTC.